Following are 9 T cell receptor beta chains from one sample sequenced in a study of blood T cell repertoires in COVID-19. TCRdb's copy holds only in-frame clones and misses some; the assay was immunoSEQ multiplex PCR. The table lists under 130,000 clones, roughly 85% of them singletons. The sample comprised peripheral blood. These receptors originate from a man aged 50 to 60 with acute or convalescent COVID-19.

A single count supports this clone. This chain links TRBV10-3 with TRBJ2-3; 9 bases align to TRBD2. The CDR3 totals 15 residues. Germline trimming cut 7 bases from V and 4 bases from J; bases unmatched to any gene: 9. Per the germline V gene, CDR1 is ENHRY and CDR2 is SYGVKD. The CDR3 coding sequence is TGTGCCATCAAGGAGGCTAGCGGGATAGCAGATACGCAGTATTTT. It translates to CAIKEASGIADTQYF.

The chain recombines TRBV10-3 with TRBJ2-1; tentative D call: TRBD2 (6 bases). The CDR3 has 14 amino acids. Germline V lookup: CDR1 ENHRY, CDR2 SYGVKD. Trimming took off 3 bases at V and 9 bases at J, with 15 bases between the two ends. This CDR3 reads CAISERPGESEQFF. CDR3 nucleotides: TGTGCCATCAGTGAAAGGCCGGGAGAGAGTGAGCAGTTCTTC.

CDR3 bases: TGTGCCAGCAGCGTAGGGCCAGCGGGAGCATCCTACGAGCAGTACTTC. As protein: CASSVGPAGASYEQYF. This chain connects TRBV9 to TRBJ2-7, with 8 bases that match TRBD2. Trimming removed 0 bases from V and 1 base from J; junction bases left unmatched: 6. The CDR3 is 16 residues long. Germline V gene lookup returns CDR1 SGDLS and CDR2 YYNGEE. The variable domain in full, completed from reference TRBV9 and TRBJ2-7, reads DSGVTQTPKHLITATGQRVTLRCSPRSGDLSVYWYQQSLDQGLQFLIQYYNGEERAKGNILERFSAQQFPDLHSELNLSSLELGDSALYFCASSVGPAGASYEQYFGPGTRLTVT.

The V and J genes are TRBV5-1 and TRBJ1-1, with 8 bases lining up with TRBD1. After removal of 5 bases from V and 3 bases from J, the junction contained 3 bases not matched to a gene. The CDR3 runs 13 residues. Germline loops: CDR1 SGHRS, CDR2 YFSETQ. In DNA, the CDR3 is TGCGCCAGCAGGGAACAGGGGGACACTGAAGCTTTCTTT. Amino acids: CASREQGDTEAFF.

J is TRBJ2-3 and V is TRBV20-1; D call uncertain. Trimming took 3 bases from V and 3 from J, leaving 4 bases between them. CDR3 length equals 11 residues. Per the germline V gene, CDR1 is DFQATT and CDR2 is SNEGSKA (reference sequence). CDR3 DNA: TGCAGTGCTAGGTTAACAGATACGCAGTATTTT. The encoded protein is CSARLTDTQYF.

V is TRBV6-5 and J is TRBJ1-2; 7 bases are a match to TRBD1. Losses at the gene ends were 4 bases for V and 3 bases for J; bases not matched to a gene: 11. Germline V lookup: CDR1 MNHEY, CDR2 SVGAGI. The CDR3 is made up of 16 amino acids. CDR3 sequence reads: CASSSALAGGDYGYTF. For the CDR3, the DNA is TGTGCCAGCAGTTCTGCCTTGGCAGGGGGTGACTATGGCTACACCTTC.

Of note for this clone: The germline gene is not matched at one end of the junction; a read error may be the cause. This chain links TRBV6-6 with TRBJ2-2, with D possibly being TRBD2 (6 bases). Looked up from germline, CDR1 is MNHNY and CDR2 is SVGAGI (reference sequence). The CDR3 covers 14 residues. The CDR3 region is CASTYWGDTGELFF. CDR3 nucleotide sequence: TGTGCCAGCACTTACTGGGGGGACACCGGGGAGCTGTTTTTT.

V usage is TRBV6-5 and J usage is TRBJ1-2; the D gene is possibly TRBD1 (5 bases). CDR3 length: 13 amino acids. The germline V and J ends were trimmed by 8 bases and 7 bases, with 17 bases remaining between them. From germline, CDR1 is MNHEY and CDR2 SVGAGI. The CDR3 region is CASFGVRGLGYTF. The CDR3 nucleotides read TGTGCCAGCTTTGGCGTTAGGGGTCTTGGCTACACCTTC.

The rearrangement uses TRBV6-2 or TRBV6-3 and TRBJ2-1; 10 bases are a match to TRBD2. This CDR3 spans 15 amino acids. In germline, CDR1 is MNHEY, CDR2 SVGEGT. The V gene end was trimmed by 5 bases and the J gene end by 5 bases; junction bases not matched to a gene: 6. In nucleotides, the CDR3 is TGTGCCAGCAGTAACCTAGCGGGGGTGAACAATGAGCAGTTCTTC. This gives the protein CASSNLAGVNNEQFF.